The 22 T cell receptor beta chains in this list originate from one sample, sequenced in a study of preoperative IRX-2 immunotherapy in early breast cancer. TCRdb's table, derived via immunoSEQ multiplex PCR, lists solely in-frame clones and lacks some. The sample carries roughly 26,000 clones, roughly 90% recorded once. The treatment denotes: preoperative locoregional IRX-2 cytokine immunotherapy. Sequences were derived from tumor tissue, sampled after IRX-2 immunotherapy. The source is a human donor with breast cancer.

This chain links TRBV7-9 with TRBJ2-3, with D possibly being TRBD2 (5 bases). Looked up from germline, CDR1 is SEHNR and CDR2 is FQNEAQ (reference sequence). The CDR3 sequence is 14 residues long. V lost 6 bases, J lost 6 bases, and 16 bases lay in between. Here the CDR3 reads CASSRSGSWDTQYF. CDR3 DNA sequence: TGTGCCAGCAGTCGGTCGGGGTCTTGGGATACGCAGTATTTT. Based on the CDR3 plus reference TRBV7-9 and TRBJ2-3, the full variable domain is DTGVSQNPRHKITKRGQNVTFRCDPISEHNRLYWYRQTLGQGPEFLTYFQNEAQLEKSRLLSDRFSAERPKGSFSTLEIQRTEQGDSAMYLCASSRSGSWDTQYFGPGTRLTVL.

CDR3 sequence: CSVEENRGRRGYTF. CDR3 bases: TGCAGCGTTGAAGAAAATCGAGGACGCCGGGGCTACACCTTC. The V gene is TRBV29-1, the J gene TRBJ1-2; D unclear. V was trimmed by 0 bases and J by 8 bases, leaving 16 bases between them. Germline V CDR1 and CDR2: SQVTM, ANQGSEA. CDR3 size: 14 residues. The full variable domain, its missing parts supplied by reference TRBV29-1 and TRBJ1-2, is SAVISQKPSRDICQRGTSLTIQCQVDSQVTMMFWYRQQPGQSLTLIATANQGSEATYESGFVIDKFPISRPNLTFSTLTVSNMSPEDSSIYLCSVEENRGRRGYTFGSGTRLTVV.

The rearrangement uses TRBV21-1 and TRBJ1-5. TRBV21-1 counts as a pseudogene. The CDR3 is 17 amino acids. The DNA of the CDR3 is TGTGCCAGCAGCAAAGGGAGTGGCGACAAACACAATCAGCCCCAGCATTTT. Its translation is CASSKGSGDKHNQPQHF.

This chain uses TRBV11-2 with TRBJ1-5, with D possibly matching TRBD1 (6 bases). Trimming pared 5 bases from V and 0 bases from J, leaving 11 bases between. The CDR3 has 15 residues. Germline V gene data show CDR1 as SGHAT and CDR2 as FQNNGV. The DNA for the CDR3 is TGTGCCAGCAGCCTACAGGGATATAGCAATCAGCCCCAGCATTTT. Protein: CASSLQGYSNQPQHF.

The CDR3 sequence: CASSLGDSRLNTEAFF. The CDR3 DNA sequence: TGTGCCAGCAGCTTAGGGGACAGCCGGCTGAACACTGAAGCTTTCTTT. The chain links TRBV11-2 to TRBJ1-1; the match to TRBD1 covers 7 bases. Germline trimming cut 1 base from V and 0 bases from J; bases unmatched to any gene: 5. Germline assignment: CDR1 SGHAT and CDR2 FQNNGV. This CDR3 is 16 amino acids long.

The chain joins TRBV10-2 to TRBJ2-2, with TRBD2 matching over 10 bases. The germline V gene encodes CDR1 WSHSY and CDR2 SAAADI. V lost 6 bases, J lost 1 base, and 8 bases stayed unmatched. CDR3 length equals 17 residues. The CDR3 loop is CASRGLIAGGNTGELFF. The CDR3 DNA follows: TGCGCCAGCAGGGGACTTATAGCGGGGGGGAACACCGGGGAGCTGTTTTTT.

This chain connects TRBV10-1 to TRBJ1-1; possibly TRBD1 for D (5 bases). V lost 3 bases to trimming and J lost 5 bases, with 13 bases between them. The V gene's germline CDR1 is WNHNN and CDR2 SYGVQD (reference sequence). The CDR3 consists of 14 residues. DNA for the CDR3: TGCGCCAGCAGTGATGGGGCAGTAGCTACTGAAGCTTTCTTT. Translated: CASSDGAVATEAFF.

This chain uses TRBV2 with TRBJ1-1; 7 bases agree with TRBD1. V lost 1 base to trimming and J lost 3 bases; unmatched junction nucleotides: 2. This CDR3 spans 14 amino acids. Germline CDR1 is SNHLY and CDR2 is FYNNEI. The CDR3 DNA is TGTGCCAGCAGTGAAGTAGGGACAGACACTGAAGCTTTCTTT. Protein: CASSEVGTDTEAFF.

J is TRBJ2-3 and V is TRBV7-6, with D perhaps TRBD1 (5 bases). V lost 1 base and J 3 bases, leaving 8 bases between the germline ends. Germline CDR1 SGHVS, CDR2 FNYEAQ. CDR3 length: 14 residues. CDR3 sequence reads: CASSLGQGTDTQYF. DNA for the CDR3: TGTGCCAGCAGCTTAGGGCAGGGAACAGATACGCAGTATTTT.

The V and J genes are TRBV5-5 and TRBJ2-2, with 7 bases aligning to TRBD1. The CDR3 totals 18 residues. J gave up 0 bases and V 2 bases, and 10 bases lay outside the gene matches. CDR1 and CDR2 from the germline V gene are SGHKS and YYEKEE (reference sequence). The chain's CDR3 is CASSFDRVTRPNTGELFF. CDR3 nucleotides: TGTGCCAGCAGCTTTGACAGGGTCACTCGCCCGAACACCGGGGAGCTGTTTTTT.

Here the CDR3 DNA reads TGCGCCAGCAGCGCAGACAGGGGGAACTATGGCTACACCTTC. Translation gives CASSADRGNYGYTF. The chain couples TRBV5-1 to TRBJ1-2; 9 nucleotides agree with TRBD1. CDR1 and CDR2 (germline): SGHRS, YFSETQ. J gave up 2 bases and V 4 bases, and 3 bases lay outside the gene matches. The CDR3 runs to 14 residues.

The V call is TRBV7-6, the J call TRBJ2-2; possible D gene TRBD1, 5 bases. The germline V gene has CDR1 SGHVS and CDR2 FNYEAQ. This CDR3 region has 15 residues. V lost 0 bases and J lost 5, with 10 bases in between. The CDR3 sequence is CASSLAVGVTGELFF. The CDR3, as DNA: TGTGCCAGCAGCTTAGCGGTAGGGGTGACCGGGGAGCTGTTTTTT.

The chain employs TRBV15 and TRBJ1-1, with TRBD1 as a possible D gene (6 bases). There are 15 residues in the CDR3. V gave up 4 bases and J gave up 4 bases, with 16 bases separating them. CDR1 is LNHNV and CDR2 is YYDKDF in the germline V gene (reference sequence). The CDR3 loop is CATSIETGLGTEAFF. CDR3 DNA sequence: TGTGCCACCAGCATAGAGACAGGTCTAGGCACTGAAGCTTTCTTT. The variable domain in full, completed from reference TRBV15 and TRBJ1-1, reads DAMVIQNPRYQVTQFGKPVTLSCSQTLNHNVMYWYQQKSSQAPKLLFHYYDKDFNNEADTPDNFQSRRPNTSFCFLDIRSPGLGDTAMYLCATSIETGLGTEAFFGQGTRLTVV.

The V and J genes are TRBV7-9 and TRBJ2-2; D call uncertain. Looked up from germline, CDR1 is SEHNR and CDR2 is FQNEAQ (reference sequence). This CDR3 has 15 residues. Deletions cut 3 bases from V and 0 bases from J, with 8 bases between. The CDR3 DNA reads TGTGCCAGCAGCTTCGATCTCGCGAACACCGGGGAGCTGTTTTTT. Translating it yields CASSFDLANTGELFF.

J is TRBJ2-2 and V is TRBV10-3; 10 bases are shared with TRBD2. The ends lost 4 bases at V and 2 bases at J; junction bases unmatched: 7. The CDR3 length is 17 residues. Germline CDR1 reads ENHRY; CDR2 reads SYGVKD. The CDR3 nucleotides read TGTGCCATCAGTGGGAATAGCGGGGGGTTCAACACCGGGGAGCTGTTTTTT. Its protein product is CAISGNSGGFNTGELFF.

This clone was detected only once. V is TRBV11-1 and J is TRBJ1-5, with 9 bases identical to TRBD1. The trim removed 5 bases at V and 7 bases at J, leaving 9 bases unmatched. The CDR3 spans 15 residues. The V gene's germline CDR1 is SGHAT and CDR2 FQDESV (reference sequence). CDR3: CASSPGQGQGQPQHF. The CDR3 DNA is TGTGCCAGCAGCCCGGGACAGGGTCAAGGACAGCCCCAGCATTTT.

This sequence joins TRBV2 and TRBJ2-7; D gene ambiguous. Germline CDR1 and CDR2: SNHLY and FYNNEI. The CDR3 loop spans 10 amino acids. Trimming removed 6 bases from V and 3 bases from J, with 3 bases in between. CDR3 DNA: TGTGCCAGCAGGAACTACGAGCAGTACTTC. As protein: CASRNYEQYF.

The J gene is TRBJ2-1, the V gene TRBV5-3; TRBD1 is a possible D gene (6 bases). TRBV5-3 is recorded as an ORF, its role being uncertain. V lost 6 bases, J lost 4 bases, and 11 bases lay in between. CDR3 length equals 13 residues. In nucleotides, the CDR3 is TGTGCCAGAACAGGGGTGAAGTACAATGAGCAGTTCTTC. It is translated as CARTGVKYNEQFF.

The chain has TRBV6-5 and TRBJ2-1, with a possible D match to TRBD2 (5 bases). The germline gives CDR1 MNHEY, CDR2 SVGAGI. The CDR3 totals 15 residues. V lost 0 bases to trimming and J lost 9 bases, with 15 bases between them. The CDR3 coding sequence is TGTGCCAGCAGTTACTCCGGCTTACGGGAAGGTGAGCAGTTCTTC. Its protein product is CASSYSGLREGEQFF.

The genes are TRBV5-1 and TRBJ2-3; 12 bases are shared with TRBD2. The germline V gene has CDR1 SGHRS and CDR2 YFSETQ. Germline trimming cut 4 bases from V and 2 bases from J; bases unmatched to any gene: 5. The CDR3 runs to 16 residues. This chain's CDR3 is CASSQRTSGATDTQYF. The CDR3 region has the DNA TGCGCCAGCAGCCAGCGGACTAGCGGGGCCACAGATACGCAGTATTTT. The entire variable domain, with the rest obtained from reference TRBV5-1 and TRBJ2-3, is as follows: KAGVTQTPRYLIKTRGQQVTLSCSPISGHRSVSWYQQTPGQGLQFLFEYFSETQRNKGNFPGRFSGRQFSNSRSEMNVSTLELGDSALYLCASSQRTSGATDTQYFGPGTRLTVL.

V gene TRBV6-1 combines with J gene TRBJ1-5, with D unresolved. Looked up from germline, CDR1 is MNHNS and CDR2 is SASEGT. Trimming left V 7 bases short and J 6 bases short, with 13 bases between. The CDR3 is made up of 13 amino acids. CDR3 in amino acids: CASNPDGSQPQHF. The CDR3 DNA follows: TGTGCCAGCAACCCGGACGGTAGTCAGCCCCAGCATTTT.

J is TRBJ2-7 and V is TRBV10-3, with 7 bases identical to TRBD1. The CDR3 has 13 residues. With V trimmed by 5 bases and J by 4 bases, 5 bases remained unmatched. In germline, CDR1 is ENHRY, CDR2 SYGVKD. The CDR3, as DNA: TGTGCCATCAGTATTGCGACAGGGTACGAGCAGTACTTC. This codes for CAISIATGYEQYF.